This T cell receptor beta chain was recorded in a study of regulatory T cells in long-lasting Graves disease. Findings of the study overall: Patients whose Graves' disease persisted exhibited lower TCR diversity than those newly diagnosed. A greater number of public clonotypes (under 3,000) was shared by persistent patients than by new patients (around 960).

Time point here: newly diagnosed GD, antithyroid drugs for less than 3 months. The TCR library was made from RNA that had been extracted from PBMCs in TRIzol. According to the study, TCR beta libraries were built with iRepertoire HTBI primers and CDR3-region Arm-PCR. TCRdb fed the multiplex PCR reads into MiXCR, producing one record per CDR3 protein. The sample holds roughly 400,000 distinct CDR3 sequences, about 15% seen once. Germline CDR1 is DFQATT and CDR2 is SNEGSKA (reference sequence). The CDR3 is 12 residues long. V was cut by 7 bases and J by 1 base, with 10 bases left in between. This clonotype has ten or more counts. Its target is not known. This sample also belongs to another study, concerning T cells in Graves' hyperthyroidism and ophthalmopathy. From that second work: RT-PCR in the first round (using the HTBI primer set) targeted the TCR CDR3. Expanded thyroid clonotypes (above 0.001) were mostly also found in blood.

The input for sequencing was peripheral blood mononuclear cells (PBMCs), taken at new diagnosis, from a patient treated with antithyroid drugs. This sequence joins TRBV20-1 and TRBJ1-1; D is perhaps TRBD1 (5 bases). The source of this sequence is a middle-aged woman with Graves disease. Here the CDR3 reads CSGTKGNTEAFF. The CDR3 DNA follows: TGCAGTGGGACAAAGGGGAACACTGAAGCTTTCTTT.